These 5 T cell receptor beta chains share one sample of origin, sequenced in a study of post-analysis software for immune sequencing data. Findings and limits, study-wide: Compared with controls, patients had more of five TRBV segments, including TRBV5-6, TRBV5-1 and TRBV20-1.

Each TCR beta cDNA library carried unique molecular identifiers. TCRdb ran MiXCR on the PCR reads and lists one entry per CDR3 protein. This sample has about 810,000 distinct CDR3 sequences, with roughly half found just once. These receptors have no known antigen. Sequencing was performed on blood. The receptors were sampled from a girl between 5 and 17 years old with multiple sclerosis.

In this sample, this clonotype turned up a few times. The chain carries TRBV6-2 or TRBV6-3 and TRBJ2-7, with 12 bases lining up with TRBD1. Per germline, CDR1 MNHEY and CDR2 SVGEGT. The CDR3 covers 15 residues. The junction had 9 bases not matched to a gene; V was cut back by 8 bases and J by 4 bases. The CDR3 loop reads CASGHPGQGAYEQYF. The DNA of the CDR3 is TGTGCCAGCGGTCATCCGGGACAGGGGGCTTACGAGCAGTACTTC.

The gene calls are TRBV5-1 and TRBJ1-1, with D hard to call. The V gene's germline CDR1 is SGHRS and CDR2 YFSETQ. The CDR3 covers 18 residues. The V gene lost 6 bases and the J gene lost 1 base, with 25 bases spanning the gap. CDR3 residues: CASTPVGFSGRSNTEAFF. CDR3 DNA: TGCGCCAGCACTCCAGTTGGGTTCTCCGGTAGATCGAACACTGAAGCTTTCTTT.

V gene TRBV29-1 combines with J gene TRBJ2-7; 9 bases align to TRBD2. The DNA end lines up better with TRBJ2-5; the J call may be wrong. This CDR3 has 14 residues. The V gene's germline CDR1 is SQVTM and CDR2 ANQGSEA. The CDR3, as DNA: TGCAGCGTTGAGGGTAGCGGGAGAGTAGAGACCCAGTACTTC. It encodes CSVEGSGRVETQYF.

This chain connects TRBV12-3 or TRBV12-4 to TRBJ2-3; the D is unclear. The CDR3 runs to 12 residues. V was clipped by 5 bases and J by 4 bases, with 7 bases between them. CDR3 coding DNA: TGTGCCAGCAGTGTTATAGCAGATACGCAGTATTTT. Translated, it gives CASSVIADTQYF.

The gene calls are TRBV5-1 and TRBJ2-3; perhaps D is TRBD1 or TRBD2 (5 bases each). CDR1 is SGHRS, CDR2 YFSETQ, per germline. The CDR3 covers 13 residues. Trimming left V 7 bases short and J 5 bases short, with 14 bases between. CDR3 nucleotide sequence: TGCGCCAGCGGAACCTCTGGGGGAGATACGCAGTATTTT. It yields the protein CASGTSGGDTQYF. Filled out from reference TRBV5-1 and TRBJ2-3, the complete variable domain reads KAGVTQTPRYLIKTRGQQVTLSCSPISGHRSVSWYQQTPGQGLQFLFEYFSETQRNKGNFPGRFSGRQFSNSRSEMNVSTLELGDSALYLCASGTSGGDTQYFGPGTRLTVL.